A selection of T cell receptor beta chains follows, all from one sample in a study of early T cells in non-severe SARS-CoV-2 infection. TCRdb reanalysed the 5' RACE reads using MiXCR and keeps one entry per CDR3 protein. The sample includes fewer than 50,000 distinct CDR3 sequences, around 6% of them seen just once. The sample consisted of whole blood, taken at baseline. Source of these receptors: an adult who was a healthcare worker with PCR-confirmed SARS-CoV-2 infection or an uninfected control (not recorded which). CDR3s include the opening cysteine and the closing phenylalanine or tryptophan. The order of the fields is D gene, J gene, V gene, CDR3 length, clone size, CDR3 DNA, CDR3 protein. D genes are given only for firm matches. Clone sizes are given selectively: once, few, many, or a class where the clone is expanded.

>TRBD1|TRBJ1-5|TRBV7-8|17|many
TGTGCCAGCAGCTTACGTAGTGGTCGACAGGGCGGACAGCCCCAGCATTTT
CASSLRSGRQGGQPQHF
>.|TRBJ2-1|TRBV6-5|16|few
TGTGCCAGCAGTTATGGGGGACGCCGAATCGACAATGAGCAGTTCTTC
CASSYGGRRIDNEQFF
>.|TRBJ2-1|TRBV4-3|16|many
TGCGCCAGCAGCCAAGAGTTGAGTTTACCACAGGATGAGCAGTTCTTC
CASSQELSLPQDEQFF
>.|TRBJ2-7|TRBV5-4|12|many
TGTGCCAGCAGCTTTGGGCGTTACGAGCAGTACTTC
CASSFGRYEQYF
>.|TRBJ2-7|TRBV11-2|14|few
TGTGCCAGCAGCTTAGAAAACAGGGAGTACGAGCAGTACTTC
CASSLENREYEQYF
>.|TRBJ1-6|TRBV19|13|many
TGTGCCAGTAGCCGAAGGGATAATTCACCCCTCCACTTT
CASSRRDNSPLHF
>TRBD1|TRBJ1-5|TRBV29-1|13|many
TGCAGCGTTGCGACAGGGAGCAATCAGCCCCAGCATTTT
CSVATGSNQPQHF
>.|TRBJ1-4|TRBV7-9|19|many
TGTGCCAGCAGCTTAAAACCACCCGGGACAATCCTCTTTAATGAAAAACTGTTTTTT
CASSLKPPGTILFNEKLFF
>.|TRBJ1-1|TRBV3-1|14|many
TGTGCCAGCAGCCAAGAAGCGGGCAATACTGAAGCTTTCTTT
CASSQEAGNTEAFF
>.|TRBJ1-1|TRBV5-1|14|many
TGCGCCAGCAGCCGGCCGGACGGAGTCACTGAAGCTTTCTTT
CASSRPDGVTEAFF
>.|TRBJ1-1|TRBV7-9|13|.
TGTGCCAGCAGCCCCATACGAACCATCGAAGCTTTCTTT
CASSPIRTIEAFF
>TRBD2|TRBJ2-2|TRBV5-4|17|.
TGTGCCAGCGCCCCTCGGGGACTAGCGGGGGTGAACGGGGAGCTGTTTTTT
CASAPRGLAGVNGELFF